This passage covers 26 T cell receptor beta chains from one sample sequenced in a study of T cells after yellow fever vaccination. TCRdb re-analysed the 5' RACE reads in MiXCR, keeping a single row per CDR3 protein. The sample consists of roughly 330,000 distinct CDR3 sequences, about 4% of them appearing once. The specimen was PBMCs, collected 5 days after the yellow fever booster vaccination. The receptors originated from a man younger than 35 who received the YFV17D yellow fever vaccine.

This sequence joins TRBV5-4 and TRBJ2-3; TRBD2 aligns across 8 bases. This CDR3 contains 18 residues. With 3 bases clipped from V and 0 bases from J, the junction kept 12 bases outside the gene matches. The germline gives CDR1 SGHNT, CDR2 YYREEE (reference sequence). For the CDR3, the DNA is TGTGCCAGCAGCTCGGTTTGGCGGGGGGTTTCTAGCACAGATACGCAGTATTTT. This sequence encodes CASSSVWRGVSSTDTQYF.

J is TRBJ2-5 and V is TRBV7-9; 7 nucleotides align to TRBD1. Per the germline V gene, CDR1 is SEHNR and CDR2 is FQNEAQ (reference sequence). The CDR3 consists of 14 residues. With V trimmed by 5 bases and J by 3 bases, 6 bases remained unmatched. The DNA for the CDR3 is TGTGCCAGCAGCCAGGGTGGGACAGAAGAGACCCAGTACTTC. Protein product: CASSQGGTEETQYF.

This clonotype came up many times. The junction differs from germline at one of its ends, possibly a read error. The chain carries TRBV5-1 and TRBJ1-3; D possibly corresponds to TRBD1 (5 bases). CDR1 is SGHRS and CDR2 is YFSETQ in the germline V gene. This CDR3 region has 14 residues. The CDR3 here is CASSLAGVGNTIYF. The CDR3 coding sequence is TGTGCCAGCAGCTTAGCGGGGGTTGGAAACACCATATATTTT.

This clonotype was detected ten times or more. The rearrangement uses TRBV6-5 and TRBJ2-7; D gene unclear. The ends were cut back, 0 bases at V and 2 bases at J, with 8 bases in the middle. CDR3 length: 14 residues. Per the germline V gene, CDR1 is MNHEY and CDR2 is SVGAGI. The CDR3 bases are TGTGCCAGCAGTTACTCGGGCCCTCCCTACGAGCAGTACTTC. Protein sequence: CASSYSGPPYEQYF.

J is TRBJ2-1 and V is TRBV14; TRBD1 aligns across 10 bases. Unmatched junction bases numbered 9, after V lost 4 bases and J lost 6 bases. The CDR3 length is 16 residues. Germline lookup yields CDR1 SGHDN and CDR2 FVKESK. CDR3 region: CASSPFWGQGFNEQFF. The CDR3 DNA reads as TGTGCCAGCAGCCCGTTTTGGGGACAGGGGTTCAATGAGCAGTTCTTC. The variable domain in full, with the rest retrieved from reference TRBV14 and TRBJ2-1, is EAGVTQFPSHSVIEKGQTVTLRCDPISGHDNLYWYRRVMGKEIKFLLHFVKESKQDESGMPNNRFLAERTGGTYSTLKVQPAELEDSGVYFCASSPFWGQGFNEQFFGPGTRLTVL.

In this sample, this clonotype turned up a few times. The chain couples TRBV5-5 to TRBJ2-5; D remains ambiguous. This CDR3 has 14 residues. V gave up 1 base and J gave up 4 bases, with 11 bases separating them. The germline gives CDR1 SGHKS, CDR2 YYEKEE (reference sequence). CDR3 coding DNA: TGTGCCAGCAGCTTGAGGTTACCGAGAGAGACCCAGTACTTC. Protein: CASSLRLPRETQYF.

The V call is TRBV2, the J call TRBJ1-1; a possible D gene is TRBD1 (5 bases). CDR3 length: 15 amino acids. Germline V CDR1 and CDR2: SNHLY, FYNNEI. The V end lost 6 bases, the J end lost 7 bases, and 21 bases lay between the germline ends. The CDR3 DNA follows: TGTGCCAGCAGCGCCAGGGTAGCTCGGGGTGGTGAAGCTTTCTTT. Translating it yields CASSARVARGGEAFF.

This clonotype was found many times. The rearrangement joins TRBV7-2 to TRBJ1-6; a possible D gene is TRBD1 (6 bases). The V gene's germline CDR1 is SGHTA and CDR2 FQGNSA. The CDR3 runs to 14 residues. Trimming stripped 3 bases from V and 14 bases from J, with 17 bases between. CDR3 DNA: TGTGCCAGCAGCTTGACGGGGGCGATATCCGCCCTCCACTTT. Amino acid sequence: CASSLTGAISALHF. The variable domain in full, completed from reference TRBV7-2 and TRBJ1-6, reads GAGVSQSPSNKVTEKGKDVELRCDPISGHTALYWYRQSLGQGLEFLIYFQGNSAPDKSGLPSDRFSAERTGGSVSTLTIQRTQQEDSAVYLCASSLTGAISALHFGNGTRLTVT.

This clonotype turned up a few times. This chain links TRBV4-2 with TRBJ2-1; 11 nucleotides line up with TRBD1. The germline CDR1 and CDR2 sequences are LGHNA and YNFKEQ. This CDR3 region has 15 residues. After removal of 4 bases from V and 7 bases from J, the junction contained 6 bases not matched to a gene. For the CDR3, the DNA is TGTGCCAGCAGCCCCGGACAGGGGGCAACGAATGAGCAGTTCTTC. This sequence encodes CASSPGQGATNEQFF.

This clonotype was counted a few times. This chain uses TRBV5-1 with TRBJ2-1; possible D gene TRBD2, 6 bases. Trimming shortened V by 2 bases and J by 5 bases, and 11 bases separated the two germline ends. The length of the CDR3 is 14 residues. CDR1 is SGHRS, CDR2 YFSETQ, per germline. CDR3 sequence (DNA): TGCGCCAGCAGCTTTACGGGGGTAGACAATGAGCAGTTCTTC. Translating gives CASSFTGVDNEQFF.

The genes are TRBV5-1 and TRBJ2-1; TRBD2 is a possible D gene (6 bases). Looked up from germline, CDR1 is SGHRS and CDR2 is YFSETQ. The length of the CDR3 is 18 residues. Trimming shortened V by 3 bases and J by 2 bases, and 21 bases separated the two germline ends. As DNA, the CDR3 is TGCGCCAGCAGCTCCTCCGGGACTTTGACCTATGCCTACAATGAGCAGTTCTTC. Amino acids: CASSSSGTLTYAYNEQFF.

This clonotype was seen ten or more times. The CDR3 nucleotides are TGCGCCAGCAGCCAAGATGTATGGAATCAGCCCCAGCATTTT. It yields the protein CASSQDVWNQPQHF. V and J are TRBV4-3 and TRBJ1-5; D gene unclear. V lost 0 bases and J 4 bases, leaving 7 bases between the germline ends. The germline V gene encodes CDR1 LGHNA and CDR2 YSLEER. The CDR3 has 14 residues.

This clonotype appeared a few times. The CDR3 DNA follows: TGTGCCTGGAGTTCCCAGGGCGGGGGCTACACCTTC. Protein: CAWSSQGGGYTF. The chain links TRBV30 to TRBJ1-2; D perhaps matches TRBD1 (5 bases). Trimming took 2 bases from V and 8 from J, leaving 12 bases between them. CDR1 GTSNPN and CDR2 SVGIG come from the germline V gene (reference sequence). The CDR3 sequence is 12 residues long.

This clonotype has at least ten counts. The chain employs TRBV18 and TRBJ1-3, with D possibly matching TRBD1 (6 bases). The CDR3 sequence is 17 residues long. Trimming took 3 bases from V and 3 from J, leaving 18 bases between them. In germline, CDR1 is KGHSH, CDR2 LQKENI. Written as DNA, the CDR3 is TGTGCCAGCTCACCGTTTCAGGGGTCGGCGGTTGGAAACACCATATATTTT. Encoded protein: CASSPFQGSAVGNTIYF. The full variable domain, with the rest looked up from reference TRBV18 and TRBJ1-3, is NAGVMQNPRHLVRRRGQEARLRCSPMKGHSHVYWYRQLPEEGLKFMVYLQKENIIDESGMPKERFSAEFPKEGPSILRIQQVVRGDSAAYFCASSPFQGSAVGNTIYFGEGSWLTVV.

The chain is built from TRBV7-9 and TRBJ1-1, with no clear D. V was pared by 3 bases and J by 4 bases, with 6 bases between. The length of the CDR3 is 12 residues. Germline CDR1 reads SEHNR; CDR2 reads FQNEAQ (reference sequence). CDR3 sequence reads: CASSLFLTEAFF. For the CDR3, the DNA is TGTGCCAGCAGCTTGTTCCTCACTGAAGCTTTCTTT.

In its sample, this clonotype was seen many times. The chain links TRBV9 to TRBJ2-1; perhaps D is TRBD1 or TRBD2 (7 bases each). Deletions cut 4 bases from V and 3 bases from J, with 17 bases between. The CDR3 has 16 residues. Per the germline V gene, CDR1 is SGDLS and CDR2 is YYNGEE. The CDR3 protein is CASSPGEGALYNEQFF. For the CDR3, the DNA is TGTGCCAGCAGCCCGGGGGAGGGGGCTCTCTACAATGAGCAGTTCTTC.

This sequence joins TRBV24-1 and TRBJ2-5; TRBD2 matches at 8 bases. With V trimmed by 2 bases and J by 3 bases, 10 bases remained unmatched. In germline, CDR1 is KGHDR, CDR2 SFDVKD. This CDR3 contains 17 residues. The CDR3 reads CATSDSAGTRGEETQYF. In DNA, the CDR3 is TGTGCCACCAGTGATTCCGCCGGGACTAGAGGGGAAGAGACCCAGTACTTC.

The chain uses TRBV18 and TRBJ2-7; D is possibly TRBD1 (7 bases). This CDR3 comprises 14 residues. The germline V gene has CDR1 KGHSH and CDR2 LQKENI. The V end lost 3 bases, the J end lost 4 bases, and 13 bases lay between the germline ends. The CDR3 DNA is TGTGCCAGCTCACCGGCGGGACAGACTTACGAGCAGTACTTC. Its protein product is CASSPAGQTYEQYF.

The table lists this clonotype with a few counts. The V and J genes are TRBV12-3 or TRBV12-4 and TRBJ1-1; 9 nucleotides align to TRBD1. V lost 6 bases to trimming and J lost 0 bases; unmatched junction nucleotides: 2. The CDR3 sequence is 14 residues long. The CDR3 loop is CASSGQGLNTEAFF. Written as DNA, the CDR3 is TGTGCCAGCAGCGGACAGGGGTTGAACACTGAAGCTTTCTTT.

This clonotype occurred many times. This chain links TRBV12-3 or TRBV12-4 with TRBJ1-1; the D is unclear. This CDR3 region has 12 residues. Trimming removed 1 base at V and 7 bases at J, with 7 bases between. CDR3: CASSLGYSEAFF. As DNA, the CDR3 is TGTGCCAGCAGTTTAGGGTACAGTGAAGCTTTCTTT.

The chain employs TRBV7-2 and TRBJ1-1; no clear D gene. V was cut by 0 bases and J by 4 bases, with 9 bases left in between. The germline CDR1 and CDR2 sequences are SGHTA and FQGNSA. This CDR3 region has 14 residues. CDR3 sequence (DNA): TGTGCCAGCAGCTTAGCGGTTGAAAGCACTGAAGCTTTCTTT. Protein product: CASSLAVESTEAFF.

This clonotype was counted a few times. This chain connects TRBV5-1 to TRBJ1-4; 8 bases agree with TRBD1. This CDR3 comprises 18 residues. Germline CDR1 SGHRS, CDR2 YFSETQ. With V trimmed by 0 bases and J by 11 bases, 18 bases remained unmatched. This CDR3 is CASSLEARGPGVNSKLFF. CDR3 DNA sequence: TGCGCCAGCAGCTTGGAGGCCAGGGGGCCTGGTGTAAACTCTAAACTGTTTTTT.

This chain uses TRBV6-6 with TRBJ2-7; 10 bases are a match to TRBD1. The CDR3 runs to 15 residues. Germline CDR1 reads MNHNY; CDR2 reads SVGAGI (reference sequence). This CDR3 is CASSDSYRTGGSWYV. CDR3 bases: TGTGCCAGCAGTGACTCTTACCGGACAGGGGGTTCCTGGTACGTC.

Many counts were recorded for this clonotype. The rearrangement joins TRBV7-3 to TRBJ2-1; 12 bases match TRBD2. Germline-derived CDR1 and CDR2 are SGHTA and FQGTGA. Trimming removed 4 bases from V and 9 bases from J; junction bases left unmatched: 7. There are 15 residues in the CDR3. In DNA form, the CDR3 reads TGTGCCAGCAGCTCAACTAGCGGGGGGCCGACTGAGCAGTTCTTC. This codes for CASSSTSGGPTEQFF. The full variable domain, in which reference TRBV7-3 and TRBJ2-1 provide the parts outside the CDR3, is GAGVSQTPSNKVTEKGKYVELRCDPISGHTALYWYRQSLGQGPEFLIYFQGTGAADDSGLPNDRFFAVRPEGSVSTLKIQRTERGDSAVYLCASSSTSGGPTEQFFGPGTRLTVL.

V is TRBV5-5 and J is TRBJ2-2; 9 nucleotides align to TRBD2. The ends lost 0 bases at V and 1 base at J; junction bases unmatched: 1. Germline V gives CDR1 SGHKS, CDR2 YYEKEE (reference sequence). There are 16 residues in the CDR3. CDR3 DNA sequence: TGTGCCAGCAGCTTGGCTAGCGGGGTGAACACCGGGGAGCTGTTTTTT. It is translated as CASSLASGVNTGELFF.

The chain joins TRBV7-6 to TRBJ2-2; D remains ambiguous. The V end lost 5 bases, the J end lost 4 bases, and 8 bases lay between the germline ends. CDR1 and CDR2 (germline): SGHVS, FNYEAQ. The CDR3 is 13 residues long. The CDR3 bases are TGTGCCAGCAGCCGATACGGCACCGGGGAGCTGTTTTTT. Translated, it gives CASSRYGTGELFF. The entire variable domain, with the rest obtained from reference TRBV7-6 and TRBJ2-2, is as follows: GAGVSQSPRYKVTKRGQDVALRCDPISGHVSLYWYRQALGQGPEFLTYFNYEAQQDKSGLPNDRFSAERPEGSISTLTIQRTEQRDSAMYRCASSRYGTGELFFGEGSRLTVL.